This T cell receptor beta chain emerged from a study of blood T cell repertoires in COVID-19 (dated by TCRdb to the early 2020s). In the study overall: Samples from collaborators originated in the United States, Italy and Spain and spanned both the acute and convalescent phases of COVID-19. The material from the prospective study consisted of cDNA or gDNA derived from T cells, B-cell-depleted T cells, or PBMCs. Deeply sampled blood TCRbeta repertoires from subjects exposed to, actively infected with, or recovered from COVID-19 were included in the dataset. A freely available public database, intended as a resource for researchers studying the immune response to SARS-CoV-2, is where the repertoires were released. The samples were drawn from the first 160 participants of the ongoing ImmuneRACE study and from more than 1,000 subjects provided by 6 global collaborators. A de-identified subject ID, COVID-19 status, age in years and sex were almost always included in the sample metadata. Where available, HLA class I and class II types were obtained from metadata supplied by the sample provider rather than from assay-based typing. What the work shows at the level of the full study, not this receptor alone: The quantity of clinical and demographic metadata differed by source and by participant and was supplied without curation.

The immunoSEQ Assay, a bias-controlled multiplex PCR, was used to amplify TCRbeta CDR3 regions from genomic DNA. The paper's processing steps were these. Nucleated cell counts per sample were estimated from amplification of reference gene primers within the assay. Sequence reads were collapsed and filtered to measure the absolute abundance of every unique TCRbeta CDR3 rearrangement. Productive Simpson clonality was computed per sample as the square root of Simpson's diversity index over productive rearrangements. TCRdb retrieved this table from immuneACCESS and kept in-frame rearrangements only. Not all clones are present; in checked studies, unresolved V genes account for under half, and no reason is known for the remainder. The V and J calls and clone size were taken over from that table, and D and trimming were inferred from the DNA. Counted in this sample were 200,000 to 250,000 clones; 85% to 90% of them appeared once. About 2.9% of the sample is held by the ten biggest clonotypes.

Each collaborating institution followed its own protocols to collect whole blood in K2EDTA tubes. For TCRbeta analysis, collaborators shipped samples as frozen whole blood, isolated PBMCs, or DNA extracted from either of those sample types. The germline V gene specifies SGHDT as CDR1 and YYEEEE as CDR2. The CDR3 starts with the cysteine, ends with the phenylalanine, and has 13 residues. The retained sequence is limited to the CDR3, 39 bases, with the frame set at the first base. The junction shows trimming of 0 bases on V and 10 bases on J, plus 12 bases between the germline ends. This clone was observed a single time. Its antigen remains unidentified. Base qualities are not recorded, but no much larger clone differs from it by a single base.

Recombination linked TRBV5-6 to TRBJ2-3, and possibly TRBD1, on 6 matching bases. The sample consisted of peripheral blood. The origin of this receptor is a man in his 60s with acute or convalescent COVID-19. The DNA is as follows: TGTGCCAGCAGCTTGGGCCGGGACAAGGCGCAGTATTTT. Translated, this is CASSLGRDKAQYF.